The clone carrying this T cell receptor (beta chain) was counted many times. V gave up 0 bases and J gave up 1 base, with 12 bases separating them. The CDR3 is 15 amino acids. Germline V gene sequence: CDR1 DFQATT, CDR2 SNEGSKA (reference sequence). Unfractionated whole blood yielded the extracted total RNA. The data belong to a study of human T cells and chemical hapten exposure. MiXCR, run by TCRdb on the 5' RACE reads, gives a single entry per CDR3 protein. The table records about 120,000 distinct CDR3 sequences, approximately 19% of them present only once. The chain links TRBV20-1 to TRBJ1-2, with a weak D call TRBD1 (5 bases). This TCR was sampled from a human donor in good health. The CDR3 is CSARDWGGGNYGYTF. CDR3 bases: TGCAGTGCTAGAGATTGGGGGGGAGGTAACTATGGCTACACCTTC.